This T cell receptor (beta chain) stems from a study of T cell clones after liver transplantation. Study in general: Until 12-24 months post-transplant, subjects got standard immunosuppression and no induction.

TCRdb's copy holds only in-frame clones and misses some; the assay was immunoSEQ multiplex PCR. The table records about 11,000 clones, 71% of them present only once. Germline V CDR1 and CDR2: SGHRS, YFSETQ. The CDR3 has 13 amino acids. V was shortened by 0 bases and J by 3 bases, with 7 bases between the two germline ends. Sample: CD4+ T cells from blood, taken about 31 months after liver transplant. The chain uses TRBV5-1 and TRBJ2-7, with D perhaps given as TRBD1 or TRBD2 (5 bases each). The clonotype was recovered from a human patient who received a liver transplant. Some T cells may be graft donor cells. CDR3 bases: TGCGCCAGCAGCTTGGTGGGGGTCTACGAGCAGTACTTC. It encodes CASSLVGVYEQYF.